This TCR beta chain derives from a study of T-cell reconstitution after alpha-beta-depleted transplantation in children. This clonotype was recorded at least ten times. Unique molecular identifiers were incorporated when the TCRbeta library was constructed. TCRdb independently ran MiXCR on the PCR reads; one entry per CDR3 protein. The data contain 200,000 to 250,000 distinct CDR3 sequences, more than 7.5% of them singletons. The CDR3 runs to 12 residues. The V end lost 3 bases, the J end lost 3 bases, and 3 bases lay between the germline ends. The germline V gene encodes CDR1 SGHRS and CDR2 YFSETQ. The source of this sequence is a human donor who donated a stem cell graft to a child with SCID. V is TRBV5-1 and J is TRBJ2-2; D is unclear. The specimen comprised PBMCs from the stem cell graft donor, sampled from the stem cell graft. CDR3 amino acids: CASSWDTGELFF. CDR3 DNA sequence: TGCGCCAGCAGCTGGGACACCGGGGAGCTGTTTTTT.